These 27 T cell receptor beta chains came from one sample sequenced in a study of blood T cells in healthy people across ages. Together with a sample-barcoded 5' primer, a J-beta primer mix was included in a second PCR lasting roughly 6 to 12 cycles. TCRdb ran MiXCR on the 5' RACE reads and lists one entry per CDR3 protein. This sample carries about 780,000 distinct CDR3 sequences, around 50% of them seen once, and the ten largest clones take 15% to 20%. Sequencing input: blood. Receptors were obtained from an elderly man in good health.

CDR3: CASSLGAGTGGEQYF. The DNA for the CDR3 is TGCGCCAGCAGCTTGGGGGCCGGGACAGGGGGCGAGCAGTACTTC. The J gene is TRBJ2-5, the V gene TRBV5-1; TRBD1 agrees at 11 bases. The J call may be wrong; the DNA end is better matched by TRBJ2-7. Germline CDR1 SGHRS, CDR2 YFSETQ. This CDR3 spans 15 amino acids.

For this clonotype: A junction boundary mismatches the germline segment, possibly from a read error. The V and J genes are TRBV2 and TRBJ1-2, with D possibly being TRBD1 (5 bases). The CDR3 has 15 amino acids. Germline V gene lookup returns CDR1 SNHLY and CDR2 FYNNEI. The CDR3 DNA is TGTGCCAGCAGTGAAGCTCCAGGGTTCCGCTATGGTTACACCTTC. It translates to CASSEAPGFRYGYTF.

CDR3 sequence: CASSVDGAWTDTQYF. For the CDR3, the DNA is TGTGCCAGCAGCGTAGATGGGGCCTGGACAGATACGCAGTATTTT. This chain joins TRBV9 and TRBJ2-3; TRBD1 might be the D (5 bases). V dropped 0 bases and J dropped 3 bases, with 11 bases sitting between them. The CDR3 loop spans 15 amino acids. CDR1 and CDR2 (germline): SGDLS, YYNGEE.

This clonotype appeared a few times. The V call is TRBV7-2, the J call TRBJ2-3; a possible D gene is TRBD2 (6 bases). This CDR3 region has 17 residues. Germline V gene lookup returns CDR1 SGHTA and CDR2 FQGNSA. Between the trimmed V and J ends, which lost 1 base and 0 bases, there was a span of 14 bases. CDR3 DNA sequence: TGTGCCAGCAGCTTAGGGGTTGGCGGGATTAGCACAGATACGCAGTATTTT. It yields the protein CASSLGVGGISTDTQYF.

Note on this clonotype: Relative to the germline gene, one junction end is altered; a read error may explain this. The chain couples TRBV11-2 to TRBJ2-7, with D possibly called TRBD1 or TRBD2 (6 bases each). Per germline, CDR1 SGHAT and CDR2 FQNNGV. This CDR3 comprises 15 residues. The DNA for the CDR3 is TGTGCCGGCAGCTCAACGGGGGACACCTTCTACGAGCAGTACTTC. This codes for CAGSSTGDTFYEQYF.

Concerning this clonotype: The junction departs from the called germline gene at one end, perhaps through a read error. CDR3: CTSSPGGYEQYF. Here the CDR3 DNA reads TGTACCAGCAGCCCGGGGGGCTACGAGCAGTACTTC. The chain combines TRBV3-1 with TRBJ2-5, with 7 bases fitting TRBD2. The end of the DNA is better explained by TRBJ2-7, so the J call may be wrong. Germline-derived CDR1 and CDR2 are LGHDT and YNNKEL (reference sequence). This CDR3 contains 12 residues.

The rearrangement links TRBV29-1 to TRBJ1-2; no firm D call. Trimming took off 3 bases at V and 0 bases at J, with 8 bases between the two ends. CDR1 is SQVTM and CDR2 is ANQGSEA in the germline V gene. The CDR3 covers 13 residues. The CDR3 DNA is TGCAGCGTTGAGATCGGGCCTAACTATGGCTACACCTTC. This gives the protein CSVEIGPNYGYTF.

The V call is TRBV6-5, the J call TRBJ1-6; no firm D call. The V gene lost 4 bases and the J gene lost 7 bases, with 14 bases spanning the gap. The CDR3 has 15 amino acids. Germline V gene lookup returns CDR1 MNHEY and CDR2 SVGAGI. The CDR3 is CASSSPRFLNSPLHF. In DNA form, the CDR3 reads TGTGCCAGCAGTTCACCCAGGTTTCTGAATTCACCCCTCCACTTT.

The CDR3 bases are TGTGCCAGTAGAAAATCGACTAGTTCCGGGGAGCTGTTTTTT. Translation gives CASRKSTSSGELFF. The rearrangement links TRBV11-3 to TRBJ2-2, with D perhaps matching TRBD2 (6 bases). The CDR3 has 14 residues. Germline lookup yields CDR1 SGHNT and CDR2 YENEEA. V dropped 9 bases and J dropped 6 bases, with 17 bases sitting between them. The whole variable domain, filled in from reference TRBV11-3 and TRBJ2-2, reads EAGVVQSPRYKIIEKKQPVAFWCNPISGHNTLYWYLQNLGQGPELLIRYENEEAVDDSQLPKDRFSAERLKGVDSTLKIQPAELGDSAVYLCASRKSTSSGELFFGEGSRLTVL.

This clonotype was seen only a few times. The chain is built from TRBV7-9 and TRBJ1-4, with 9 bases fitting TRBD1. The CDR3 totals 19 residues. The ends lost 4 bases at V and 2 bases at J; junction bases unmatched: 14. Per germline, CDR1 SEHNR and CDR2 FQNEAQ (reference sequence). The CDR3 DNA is TGTGCCAGCAGCTCAAGAGCCGGGACAGGGCTGCGCACTAATGAAAAACTGTTTTTT. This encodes CASSSRAGTGLRTNEKLFF.

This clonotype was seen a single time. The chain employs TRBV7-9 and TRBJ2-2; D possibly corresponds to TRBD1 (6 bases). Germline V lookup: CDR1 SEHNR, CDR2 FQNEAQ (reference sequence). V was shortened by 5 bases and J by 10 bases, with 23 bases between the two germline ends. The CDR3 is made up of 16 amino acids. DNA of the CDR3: TGTGCCAGCAGCGTGCACAGGGACCGGTACGCACCGGAGCTGTTTTTT. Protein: CASSVHRDRYAPELFF.

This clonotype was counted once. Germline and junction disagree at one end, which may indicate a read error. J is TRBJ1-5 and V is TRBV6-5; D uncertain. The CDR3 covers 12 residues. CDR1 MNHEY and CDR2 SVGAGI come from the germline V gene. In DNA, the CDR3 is TGTGCCGGCAGTTCCCTAAATAGCCGGCTGCATTTT. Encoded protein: CAGSSLNSRLHF.

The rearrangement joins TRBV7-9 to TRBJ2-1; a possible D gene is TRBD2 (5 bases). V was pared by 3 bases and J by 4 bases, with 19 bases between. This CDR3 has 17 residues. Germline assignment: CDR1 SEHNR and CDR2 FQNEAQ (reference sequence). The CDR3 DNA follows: TGTGCCAGCAGCTTCGGCGGTGGACTCCCCGAATACAATGAGCAGTTCTTC. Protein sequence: CASSFGGGLPEYNEQFF.

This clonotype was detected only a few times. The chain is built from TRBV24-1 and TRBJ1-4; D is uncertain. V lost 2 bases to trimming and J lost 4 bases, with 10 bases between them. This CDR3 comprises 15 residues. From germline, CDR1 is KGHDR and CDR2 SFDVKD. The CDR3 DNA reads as TGTGCCACCAGTGATTCGAAGCATAGTAATGAAAAACTGTTTTTT. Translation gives CATSDSKHSNEKLFF.

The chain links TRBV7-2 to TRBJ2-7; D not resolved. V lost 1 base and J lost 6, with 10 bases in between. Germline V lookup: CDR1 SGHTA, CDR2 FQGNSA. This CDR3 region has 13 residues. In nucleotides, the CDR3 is TGTGCCAGCAGCTTAGAGGCCGTCGCCGAGCAGTACTTC. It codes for CASSLEAVAEQYF.

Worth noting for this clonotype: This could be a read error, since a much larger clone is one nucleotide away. CDR3 protein: CASSSSGGYNEQLF. The CDR3 region has the DNA TGTGCCAGCAGTTCTAGCGGGGGGTACAATGAGCAGTTATTC. The chain has TRBV12-3 or TRBV12-4 and TRBJ2-1, with 11 bases aligning to TRBD2. The CDR3 runs to 14 residues.

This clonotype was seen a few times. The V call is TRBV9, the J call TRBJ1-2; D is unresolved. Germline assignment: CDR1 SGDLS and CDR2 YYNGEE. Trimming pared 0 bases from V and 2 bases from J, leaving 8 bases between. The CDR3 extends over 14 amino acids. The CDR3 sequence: CASSVAPGNYGYTF. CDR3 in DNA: TGTGCCAGCAGCGTAGCCCCCGGAAACTATGGCTACACCTTC.

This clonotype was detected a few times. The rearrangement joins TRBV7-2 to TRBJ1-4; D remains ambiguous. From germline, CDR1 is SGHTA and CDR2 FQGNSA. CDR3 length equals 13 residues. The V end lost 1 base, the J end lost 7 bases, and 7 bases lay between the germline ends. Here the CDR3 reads CASSLGPSEKLFF. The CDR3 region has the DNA TGTGCCAGCAGCTTAGGGCCCAGTGAAAAACTGTTTTTT.

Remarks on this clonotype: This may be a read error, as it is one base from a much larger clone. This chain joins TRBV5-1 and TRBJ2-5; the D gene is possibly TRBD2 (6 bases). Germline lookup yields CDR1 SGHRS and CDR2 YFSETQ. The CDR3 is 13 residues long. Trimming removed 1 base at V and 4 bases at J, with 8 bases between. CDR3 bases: TGCGCCAGCAGCTTGTCTAGCGTAGAGACCCAGTACTTC. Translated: CASSLSSVETQYF.

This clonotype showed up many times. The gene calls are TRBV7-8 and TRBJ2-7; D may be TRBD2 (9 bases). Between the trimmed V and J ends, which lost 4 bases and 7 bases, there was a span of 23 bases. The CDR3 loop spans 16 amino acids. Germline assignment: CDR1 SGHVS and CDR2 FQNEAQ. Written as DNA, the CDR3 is TGTGCCAGCAGCTCCCAGGGGGCGGGAGGGGTTTGGGAGCAGTACTTC. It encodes CASSSQGAGGVWEQYF. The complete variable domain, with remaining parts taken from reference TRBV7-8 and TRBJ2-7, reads GAGVSQSPRYKVAKRGQDVALRCDPISGHVSLFWYQQALGQGPEFLTYFQNEAQLDKSGLPSDRFFAERPEGSVSTLKIQRTQQEDSAVYLCASSSQGAGGVWEQYFGPGTRLTVT.

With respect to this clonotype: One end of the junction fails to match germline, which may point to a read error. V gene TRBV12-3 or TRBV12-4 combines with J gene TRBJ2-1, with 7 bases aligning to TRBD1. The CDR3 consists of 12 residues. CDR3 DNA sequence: TGTGCCAGCAGCCACTCCGGGACAGAGCAGGTCTTC. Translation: CASSHSGTEQVF.

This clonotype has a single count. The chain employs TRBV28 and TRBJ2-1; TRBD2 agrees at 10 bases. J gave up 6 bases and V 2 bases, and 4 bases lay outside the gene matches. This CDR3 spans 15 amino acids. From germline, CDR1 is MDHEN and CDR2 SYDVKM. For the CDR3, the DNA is TGTGCCAGCAGTTTAGGGACTAGCGATCGCAATGAGCAGTTCTTC. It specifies CASSLGTSDRNEQFF. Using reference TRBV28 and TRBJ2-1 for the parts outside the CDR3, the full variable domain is DVKVTQSSRYLVKRTGEKVFLECVQDMDHENMFWYRQDPGLGLRLIYFSYDVKMKEKGDIPEGYSVSREKKERFSLILESASTNQTSMYLCASSLGTSDRNEQFFGPGTRLTVL.

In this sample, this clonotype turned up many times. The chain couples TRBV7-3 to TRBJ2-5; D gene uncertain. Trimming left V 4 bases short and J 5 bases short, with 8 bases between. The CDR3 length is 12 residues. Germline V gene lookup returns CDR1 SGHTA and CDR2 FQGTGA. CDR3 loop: CASSSGSETQYF. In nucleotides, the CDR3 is TGTGCCAGCAGCTCCGGCTCGGAGACCCAGTACTTC.

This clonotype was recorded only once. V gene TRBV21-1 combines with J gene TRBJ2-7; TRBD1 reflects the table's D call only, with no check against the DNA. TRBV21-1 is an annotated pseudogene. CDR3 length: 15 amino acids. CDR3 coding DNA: TGTGCCGGTACGTTCAGGGGATTTGGGTTCTACGAGCAGTACTTC. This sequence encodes CAGTFRGFGFYEQYF.

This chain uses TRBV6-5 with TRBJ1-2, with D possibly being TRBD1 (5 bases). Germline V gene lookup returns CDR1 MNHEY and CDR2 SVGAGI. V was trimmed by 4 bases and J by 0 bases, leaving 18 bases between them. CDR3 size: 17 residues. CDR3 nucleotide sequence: TGTGCCAGCAGTTTCGACCCAGGGACGTCTACTAACTATGGCTACACCTTC. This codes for CASSFDPGTSTNYGYTF.

CDR3 nucleotides: TGTGCCAGCAGGCCGGAGGGGGCCCGCACAGATACGCAGTATTTT. It specifies CASRPEGARTDTQYF. V usage is TRBV3-1 and J usage is TRBJ2-3; D may be TRBD1 (7 bases). CDR1 is LGHDT, CDR2 YNNKEL, per germline (reference sequence). V gave up 6 bases and J gave up 1 base, with 14 bases separating them. CDR3 length: 15 residues.

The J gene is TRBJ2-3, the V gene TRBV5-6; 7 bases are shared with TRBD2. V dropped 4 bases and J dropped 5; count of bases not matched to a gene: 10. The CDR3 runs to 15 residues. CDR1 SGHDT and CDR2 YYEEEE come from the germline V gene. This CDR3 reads CASSPRDYRIDTQYF. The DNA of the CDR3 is TGTGCCAGCAGCCCCCGGGACTACCGTATAGATACGCAGTATTTT.